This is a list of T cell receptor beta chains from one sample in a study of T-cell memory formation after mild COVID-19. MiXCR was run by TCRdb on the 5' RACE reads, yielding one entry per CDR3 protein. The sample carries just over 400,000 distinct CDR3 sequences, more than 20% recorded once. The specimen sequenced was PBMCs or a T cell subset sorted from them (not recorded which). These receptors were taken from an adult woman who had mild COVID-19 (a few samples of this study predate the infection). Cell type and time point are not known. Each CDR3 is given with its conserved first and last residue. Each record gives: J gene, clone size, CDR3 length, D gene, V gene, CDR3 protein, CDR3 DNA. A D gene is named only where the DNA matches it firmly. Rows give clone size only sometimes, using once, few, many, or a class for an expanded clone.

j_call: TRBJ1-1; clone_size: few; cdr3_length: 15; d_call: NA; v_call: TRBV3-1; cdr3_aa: CASSQEIGLNTEAFF; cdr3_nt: TGTGCCAGCAGCCAGGAGATCGGATTGAACACTGAAGCTTTCTTT
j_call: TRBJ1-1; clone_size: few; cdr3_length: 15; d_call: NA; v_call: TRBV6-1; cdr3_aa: CASSGGGNRDTEAFF; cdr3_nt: TGTGCCAGCAGTGGAGGGGGGAACAGGGACACTGAAGCTTTCTTT
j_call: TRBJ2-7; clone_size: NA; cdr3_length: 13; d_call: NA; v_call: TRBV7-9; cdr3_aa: CASSYSSEYEQYF; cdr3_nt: TGTGCCAGCAGCTACAGCTCCGAGTACGAGCAGTACTTC
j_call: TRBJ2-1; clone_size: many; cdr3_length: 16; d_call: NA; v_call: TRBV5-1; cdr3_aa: CASSPMPASSYNEQFF; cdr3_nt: TGCGCCAGCAGCCCTATGCCTGCTAGCTCCTACAATGAGCAGTTCTTC
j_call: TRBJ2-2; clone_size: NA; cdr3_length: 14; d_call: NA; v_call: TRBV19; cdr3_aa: CASSMSRNTGELFF; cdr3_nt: TGTGCCAGTAGTATGAGCAGGAACACCGGGGAGCTGTTTTTT
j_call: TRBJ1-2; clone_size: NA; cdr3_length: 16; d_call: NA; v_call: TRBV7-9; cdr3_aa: CASSHLTGRDYYGYTF; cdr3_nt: TGTGCCAGCAGCCACCTGACCGGGAGGGACTACTATGGCTACACCTTC
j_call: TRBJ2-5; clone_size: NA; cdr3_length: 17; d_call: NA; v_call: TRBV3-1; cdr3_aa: CASSQDPAGQGGETQYF; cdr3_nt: TGTGCCAGCAGCCAAGATCCCGCGGGCCAGGGTGGAGAGACCCAGTACTTC
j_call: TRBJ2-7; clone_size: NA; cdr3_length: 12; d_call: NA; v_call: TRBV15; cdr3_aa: CATSPPEARQYF; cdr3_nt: TGTGCCACCAGCCCCCCGGAGGCCCGCCAGTACTTC
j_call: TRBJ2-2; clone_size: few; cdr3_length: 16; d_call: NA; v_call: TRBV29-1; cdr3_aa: CSVAGLVGLGTGELFF; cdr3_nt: TGCAGCGTTGCGGGGTTGGTGGGGCTGGGGACCGGGGAGCTGTTTTTT
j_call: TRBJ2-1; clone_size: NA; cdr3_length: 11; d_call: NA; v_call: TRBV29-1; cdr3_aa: CSAGEGYEQFF; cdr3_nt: TGCAGCGCCGGAGAAGGCTATGAGCAGTTCTTC
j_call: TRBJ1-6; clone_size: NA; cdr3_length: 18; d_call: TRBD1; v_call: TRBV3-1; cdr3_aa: CASSQGWLQGRSHSPLHF; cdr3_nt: TGTGCCAGCAGCCAAGGTTGGTTACAGGGGCGAAGTCATTCACCCCTCCACTTT
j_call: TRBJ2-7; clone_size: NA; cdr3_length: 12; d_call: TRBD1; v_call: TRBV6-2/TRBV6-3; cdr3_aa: CASGRGLNEQYF; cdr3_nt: TGTGCCAGCGGCAGGGGGTTGAACGAGCAGTACTTC
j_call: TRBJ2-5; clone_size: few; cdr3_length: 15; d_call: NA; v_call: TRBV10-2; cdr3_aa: CASSQGVGVQETQYF; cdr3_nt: TGCGCCAGCAGCCAGGGAGTGGGAGTTCAAGAGACCCAGTACTTC
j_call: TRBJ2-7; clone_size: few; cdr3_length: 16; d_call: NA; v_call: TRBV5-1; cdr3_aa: CASSLGVPGVWYEQYF; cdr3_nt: TGCGCCAGCAGCTTGGGGGTGCCGGGGGTTTGGTACGAGCAGTACTTC
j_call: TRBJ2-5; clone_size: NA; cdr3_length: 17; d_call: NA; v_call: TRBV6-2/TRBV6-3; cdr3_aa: CASSGTSSLPGQETQYF; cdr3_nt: TGTGCCAGCAGTGGAACCTCTTCTCTCCCGGGCCAAGAGACCCAGTACTTC
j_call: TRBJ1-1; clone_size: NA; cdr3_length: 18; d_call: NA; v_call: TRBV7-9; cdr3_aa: CASSSSYPTVHEQGEAFF; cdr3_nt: TGTGCCAGCAGCTCAAGCTACCCGACAGTCCATGAACAGGGTGAAGCTTTCTTT
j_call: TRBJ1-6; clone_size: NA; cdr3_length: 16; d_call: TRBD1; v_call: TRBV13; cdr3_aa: CASSPPDQGQNSPLHF; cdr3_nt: TGTGCCAGCAGCCCGCCCGACCAGGGACAGAATTCACCCCTCCACTTT
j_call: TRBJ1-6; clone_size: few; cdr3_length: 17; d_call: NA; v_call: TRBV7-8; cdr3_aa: CASSLFQAGSYNSPLHF; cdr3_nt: TGTGCCAGCAGCTTATTTCAGGCAGGGTCCTATAATTCACCCCTCCACTTT
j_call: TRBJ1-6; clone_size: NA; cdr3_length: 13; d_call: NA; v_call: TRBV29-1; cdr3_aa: CSVEEGVNSPLHF; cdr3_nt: TGCAGCGTTGAAGAAGGGGTTAATTCACCCCTCCACTTT
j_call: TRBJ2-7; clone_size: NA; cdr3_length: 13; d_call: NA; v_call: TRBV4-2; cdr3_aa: CASSQEAFAEQYF; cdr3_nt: TGTGCCAGCAGCCAGGAAGCCTTCGCCGAGCAGTACTTC
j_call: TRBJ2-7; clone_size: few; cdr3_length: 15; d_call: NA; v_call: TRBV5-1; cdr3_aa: CASSLVDRFRNEQYF; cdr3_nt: TGCGCCAGCAGCTTGGTGGACAGATTCCGAAACGAGCAGTACTTC
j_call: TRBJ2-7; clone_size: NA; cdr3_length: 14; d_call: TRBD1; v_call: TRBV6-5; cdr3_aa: CASSDGTGWHEQYF; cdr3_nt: TGTGCCAGCAGTGATGGGACAGGGTGGCACGAGCAGTACTTC
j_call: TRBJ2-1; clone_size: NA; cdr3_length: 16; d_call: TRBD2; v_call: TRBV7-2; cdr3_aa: CASSLGGLAGVYEQFF; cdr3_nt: TGTGCCAGCAGCTTAGGGGGACTAGCGGGAGTTTATGAGCAGTTCTTC
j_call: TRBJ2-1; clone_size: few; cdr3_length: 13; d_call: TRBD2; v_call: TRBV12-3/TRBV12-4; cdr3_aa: CASSLRGDNEQFF; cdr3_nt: TGTGCCAGCAGCTTACGGGGGGACAATGAGCAGTTCTTC
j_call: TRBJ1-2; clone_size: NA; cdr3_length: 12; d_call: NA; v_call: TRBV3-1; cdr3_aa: CASSQDDRFRTF; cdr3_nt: TGTGCCAGCAGCCAAGATGACCGGTTTAGAACCTTC
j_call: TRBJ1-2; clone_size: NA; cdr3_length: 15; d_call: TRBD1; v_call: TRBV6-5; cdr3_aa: CASRTGTGSDYGYTF; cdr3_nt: TGTGCCAGCAGAACCGGGACAGGGTCTGACTATGGCTACACCTTC
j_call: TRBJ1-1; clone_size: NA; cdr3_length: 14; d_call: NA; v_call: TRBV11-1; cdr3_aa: CASSPNRVRTEAFF; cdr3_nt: TGTGCCAGCAGCCCCAACAGGGTAAGAACTGAAGCTTTCTTT
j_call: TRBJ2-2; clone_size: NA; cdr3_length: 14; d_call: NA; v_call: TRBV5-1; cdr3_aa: CASSFGSLTGELFF; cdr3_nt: TGCGCCAGCAGCTTTGGCAGCCTCACCGGGGAGCTGTTTTTT
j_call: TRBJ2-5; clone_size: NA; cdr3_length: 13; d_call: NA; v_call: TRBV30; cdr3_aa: CAWSGGGLVTQYF; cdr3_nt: TGTGCCTGGAGTGGGGGGGGCCTCGTGACCCAGTACTTC
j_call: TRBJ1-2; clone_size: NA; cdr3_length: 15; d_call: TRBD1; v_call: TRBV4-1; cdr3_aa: CASSQAGTANYGYTF; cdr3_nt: TGCGCCAGCAGCCAAGCCGGGACAGCTAACTATGGCTACACCTTC
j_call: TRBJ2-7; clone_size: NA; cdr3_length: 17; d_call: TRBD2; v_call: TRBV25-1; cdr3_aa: CASSEYGRVAGAVEQYF; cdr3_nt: TGTGCCAGCAGTGAATACGGTAGGGTAGCGGGGGCCGTCGAGCAGTACTTC
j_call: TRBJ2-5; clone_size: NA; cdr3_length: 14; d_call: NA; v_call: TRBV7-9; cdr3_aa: CASSQGRGEETQYF; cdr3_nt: TGTGCCAGCAGCCAAGGGCGGGGAGAAGAGACCCAGTACTTC
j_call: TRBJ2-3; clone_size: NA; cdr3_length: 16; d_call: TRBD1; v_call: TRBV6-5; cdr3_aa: CASRSTGRITTDTQYF; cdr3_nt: TGTGCCAGCAGGTCGACAGGGAGAATTACCACAGATACGCAGTATTTT
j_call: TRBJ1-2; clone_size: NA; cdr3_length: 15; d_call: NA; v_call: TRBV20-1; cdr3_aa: CSARVQTGINYGYTF; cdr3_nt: TGCAGTGCTAGAGTACAAACAGGGATTAACTATGGCTACACCTTC
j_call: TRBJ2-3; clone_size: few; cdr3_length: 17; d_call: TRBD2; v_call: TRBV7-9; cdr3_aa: CASSFRLAGGPTDTQYF; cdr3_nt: TGTGCCAGCAGCTTTCGCTTGGCGGGAGGGCCCACAGATACGCAGTATTTT
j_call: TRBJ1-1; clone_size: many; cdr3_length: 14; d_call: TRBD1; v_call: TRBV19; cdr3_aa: CATGTGRMNTEAFF; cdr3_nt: TGTGCCACCGGGACAGGGCGGATGAACACTGAAGCTTTCTTT
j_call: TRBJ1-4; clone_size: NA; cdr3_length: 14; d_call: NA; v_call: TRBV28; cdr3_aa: CASSTLATNEKLFF; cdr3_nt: TGTGCCAGCAGTACTCTAGCAACTAATGAAAAACTGTTTTTT
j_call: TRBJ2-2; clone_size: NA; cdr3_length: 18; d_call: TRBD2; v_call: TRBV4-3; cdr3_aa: CASSQDSLSGRNTGELFF; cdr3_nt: TGCGCCAGCAGCCAAGATAGCCTCAGCGGGAGGAACACCGGGGAGCTGTTTTTT
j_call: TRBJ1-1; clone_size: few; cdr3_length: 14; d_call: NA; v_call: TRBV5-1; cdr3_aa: CASSLLEPNTEAFF; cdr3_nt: TGCGCCAGCAGCTTGTTGGAGCCGAACACTGAAGCTTTCTTT
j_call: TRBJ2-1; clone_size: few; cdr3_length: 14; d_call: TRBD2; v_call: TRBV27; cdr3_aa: CASQGLAGGSEQFF; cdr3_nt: TGTGCCAGCCAGGGACTAGCGGGAGGTAGTGAGCAGTTCTTC
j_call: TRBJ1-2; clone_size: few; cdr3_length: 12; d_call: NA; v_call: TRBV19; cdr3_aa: CASNVGRDGYTF; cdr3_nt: TGTGCCAGTAATGTGGGACGGGATGGCTACACCTTC
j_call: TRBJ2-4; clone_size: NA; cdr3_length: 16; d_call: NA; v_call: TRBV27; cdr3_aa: CASSQNPALAKNIQYF; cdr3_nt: TGTGCCAGCAGCCAAAATCCAGCCCTAGCCAAAAACATTCAGTACTTC
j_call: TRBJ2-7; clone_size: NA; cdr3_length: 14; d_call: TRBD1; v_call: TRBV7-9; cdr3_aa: CASSSGTGVNEQYF; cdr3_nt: TGTGCCAGCAGCTCCGGGACAGGGGTGAACGAGCAGTACTTC
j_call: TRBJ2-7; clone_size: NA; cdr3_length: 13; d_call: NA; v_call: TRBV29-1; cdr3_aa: CSVEDGQGHEQYF; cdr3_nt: TGCAGCGTTGAGGACGGGCAGGGCCACGAGCAGTACTTC
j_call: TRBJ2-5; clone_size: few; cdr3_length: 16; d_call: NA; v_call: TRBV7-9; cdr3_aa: CASSLASRGRKETQYF; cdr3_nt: TGTGCCAGCAGCTTAGCGTCCCGGGGAAGGAAAGAGACCCAGTACTTC
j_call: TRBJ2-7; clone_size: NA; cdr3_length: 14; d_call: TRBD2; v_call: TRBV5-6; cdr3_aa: CASSPTSGGYEQYF; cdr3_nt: TGTGCCAGCAGCCCAACTAGCGGCGGCTACGAGCAGTACTTC
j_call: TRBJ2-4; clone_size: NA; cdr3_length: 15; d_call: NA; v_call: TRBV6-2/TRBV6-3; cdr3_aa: CASSNGLLAKNIQYF; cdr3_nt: TGTGCCAGCAGCAACGGCCTACTAGCCAAAAACATTCAGTACTTC
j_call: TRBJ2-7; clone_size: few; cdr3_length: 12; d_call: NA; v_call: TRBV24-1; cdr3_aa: CATSQEGYEQYF; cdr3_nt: TGTGCCACCAGTCAGGAAGGCTACGAGCAGTACTTC
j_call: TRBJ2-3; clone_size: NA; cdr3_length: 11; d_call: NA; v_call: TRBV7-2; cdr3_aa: CASSEHDTQYF; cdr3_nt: TGTGCCAGCAGCGAACATGATACGCAGTATTTT
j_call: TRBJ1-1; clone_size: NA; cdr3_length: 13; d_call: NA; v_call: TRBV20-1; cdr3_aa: CSAKSQLNTEAFF; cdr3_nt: TGCAGTGCTAAGAGCCAGTTGAACACTGAAGCTTTCTTT
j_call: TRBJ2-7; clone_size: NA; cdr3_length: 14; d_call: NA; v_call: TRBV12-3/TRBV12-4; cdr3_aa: CASSLREESREQYF; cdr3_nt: TGTGCCAGCAGTTTAAGGGAGGAGAGCCGCGAGCAGTACTTC
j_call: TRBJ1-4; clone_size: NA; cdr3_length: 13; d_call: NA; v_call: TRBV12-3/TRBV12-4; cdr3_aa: CASSRRLNEKLFF; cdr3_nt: TGTGCCAGCAGTCGAAGGTTGAATGAAAAACTGTTTTTT
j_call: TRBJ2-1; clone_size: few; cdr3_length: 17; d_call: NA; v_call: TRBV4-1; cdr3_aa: CASSQEGAGSPANEQFF; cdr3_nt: TGCGCCAGCAGCCAAGAAGGGGCAGGGTCGCCGGCTAATGAGCAGTTCTTC
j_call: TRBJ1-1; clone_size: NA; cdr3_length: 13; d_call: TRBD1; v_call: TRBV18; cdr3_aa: CASSPRTGAEAFF; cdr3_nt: TGTGCCAGCTCACCAAGGACAGGGGCTGAAGCTTTCTTT